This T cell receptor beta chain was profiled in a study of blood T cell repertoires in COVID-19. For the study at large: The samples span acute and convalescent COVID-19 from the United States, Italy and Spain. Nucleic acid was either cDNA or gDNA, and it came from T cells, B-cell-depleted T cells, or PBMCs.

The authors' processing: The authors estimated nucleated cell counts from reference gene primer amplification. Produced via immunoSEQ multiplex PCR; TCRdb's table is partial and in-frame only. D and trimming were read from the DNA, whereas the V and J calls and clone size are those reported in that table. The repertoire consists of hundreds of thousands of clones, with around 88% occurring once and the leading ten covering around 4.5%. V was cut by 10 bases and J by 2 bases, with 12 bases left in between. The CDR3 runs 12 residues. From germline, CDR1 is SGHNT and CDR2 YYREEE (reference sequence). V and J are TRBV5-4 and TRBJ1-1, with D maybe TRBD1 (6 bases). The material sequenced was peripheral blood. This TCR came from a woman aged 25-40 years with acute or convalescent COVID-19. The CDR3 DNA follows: TGTGCCGTCAGGGGTCCAAACACTGAAGCTTTCTTT. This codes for CAVRGPNTEAFF.